The sequence of this T cell receptor (beta chain) was determined in a study of T-cell reconstitution after alpha-beta-depleted transplantation in children. Study-wide results and limits: Some patients showed high day-60 TCRbeta diversity, which derived from surviving recipient T cells and thymic progenitors. As was reported, about two months after transplant, alpha-beta T cells came from several hundred expanded graft clones. From newly produced T cells came most of the T-cell counts and diversity one year after transplant.

Researchers prepared the TCRbeta library using unique molecular identifiers, the study reports. TCRdb fed the PCR reads into MiXCR, producing one record per CDR3 protein. The sample gives fewer than 750,000 distinct CDR3 sequences, approximately 22% of which show up once; less than 15% is in the top ten. CDR3 length: 13 amino acids. Trimming cost V 3 bases and J 3 bases, with 6 bases left between them. This clonotype has more than one count but fewer than ten. No antigen is known for it. The clonotype was recovered from a boy in the first two years of life who had a stem cell transplant for acute myeloid leukemia, so the T cells may come from the graft donor. Sequences were derived from PBMCs, mostly from graft donor cells, sampled 360 days after TCRalphabeta/CD19-depleted stem cell transplant. The gene calls are TRBV12-3 or TRBV12-4 and TRBJ2-1; D is unresolved. The CDR3 spells CASSLNFYNEQFF. DNA of the CDR3: TGTGCCAGCAGTTTGAATTTCTACAATGAGCAGTTCTTC.